This TCR beta chain stems from a study of CD8+CD57+ T cells in acquired aplastic anemia. The CDR3 runs to 18 residues. V lost 4 bases to trimming and J lost 3 bases, with 23 bases between them. Germline loops: CDR1 MNHNY, CDR2 SVGAGI (reference sequence). Study observations and caveats: Controls did not differ significantly from patients in CD8+ Simpson's diversity.

This clonotype showed up just a few times. The antigen remains undetermined. TCR beta VDJ and CDR3 profiles were obtained from a genomic DNA template. Each CDR3 protein is one row after TCRdb ran MiXCR on the reads. The sample includes some 210,000 distinct CDR3 sequences, around 60% of them seen just once. This sequence originates from a human donor in good health. Sequencing was performed on sorted CD4+, CD8+, or CD8+CD57+ T cells (not recorded which) from PBMCs. J is TRBJ2-3 and V is TRBV6-6; no firm D call. The CDR3 protein is CASSLGAVFSENTDTQYF. For the CDR3, the DNA is TGTGCCAGCAGTTTGGGCGCAGTCTTTTCCGAGAATACAGATACGCAGTATTTT.